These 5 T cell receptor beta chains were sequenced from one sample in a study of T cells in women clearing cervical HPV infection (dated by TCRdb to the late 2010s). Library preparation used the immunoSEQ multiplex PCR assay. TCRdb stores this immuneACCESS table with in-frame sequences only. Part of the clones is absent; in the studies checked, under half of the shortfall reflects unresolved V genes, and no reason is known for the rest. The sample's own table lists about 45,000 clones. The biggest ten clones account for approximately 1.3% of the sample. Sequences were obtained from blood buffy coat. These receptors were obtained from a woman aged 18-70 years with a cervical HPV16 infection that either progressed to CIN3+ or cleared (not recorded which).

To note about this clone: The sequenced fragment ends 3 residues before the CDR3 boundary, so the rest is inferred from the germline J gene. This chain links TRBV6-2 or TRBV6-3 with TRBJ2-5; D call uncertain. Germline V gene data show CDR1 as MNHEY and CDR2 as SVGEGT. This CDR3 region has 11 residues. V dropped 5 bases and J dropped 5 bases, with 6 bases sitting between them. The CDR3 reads CASSRVETQYF. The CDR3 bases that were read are TGTGCCAGCAGTCGCGTTGAGACC.

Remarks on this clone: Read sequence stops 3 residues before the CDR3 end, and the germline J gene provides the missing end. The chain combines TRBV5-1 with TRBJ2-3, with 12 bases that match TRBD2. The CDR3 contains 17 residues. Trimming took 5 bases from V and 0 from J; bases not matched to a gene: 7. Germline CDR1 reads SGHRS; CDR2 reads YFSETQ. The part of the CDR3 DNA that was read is TGCGCCAGCAGAGGGGGACTAGCGGGTGGTAGCACAGATACG. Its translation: CASRGGLAGGSTDT. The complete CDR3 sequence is CASRGGLAGGSTDTQYF. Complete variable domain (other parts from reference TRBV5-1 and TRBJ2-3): KAGVTQTPRYLIKTRGQQVTLSCSPISGHRSVSWYQQTPGQGLQFLFEYFSETQRNKGNFPGRFSGRQFSNSRSEMNVSTLELGDSALYLCASRGGLAGGSTDTQYFGPGTRLTVL.

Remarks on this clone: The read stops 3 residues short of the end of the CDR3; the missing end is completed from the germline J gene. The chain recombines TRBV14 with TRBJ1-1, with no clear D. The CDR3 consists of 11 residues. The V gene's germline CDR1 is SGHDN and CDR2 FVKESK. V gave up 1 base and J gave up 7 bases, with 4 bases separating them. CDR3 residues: CASSQAVEAFF. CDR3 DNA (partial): TGTGCCAGCAGCCAAGCCGTTGAA.

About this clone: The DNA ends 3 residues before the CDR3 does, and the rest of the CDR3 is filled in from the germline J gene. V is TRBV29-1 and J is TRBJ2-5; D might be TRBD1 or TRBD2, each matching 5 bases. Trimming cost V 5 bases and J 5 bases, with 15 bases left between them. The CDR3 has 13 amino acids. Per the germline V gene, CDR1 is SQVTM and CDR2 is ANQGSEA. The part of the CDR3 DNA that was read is TGCAGCGTTATGCGAGGGGCCCCGGAGACC. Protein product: CSVMRGAPET. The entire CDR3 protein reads CSVMRGAPETQYF.

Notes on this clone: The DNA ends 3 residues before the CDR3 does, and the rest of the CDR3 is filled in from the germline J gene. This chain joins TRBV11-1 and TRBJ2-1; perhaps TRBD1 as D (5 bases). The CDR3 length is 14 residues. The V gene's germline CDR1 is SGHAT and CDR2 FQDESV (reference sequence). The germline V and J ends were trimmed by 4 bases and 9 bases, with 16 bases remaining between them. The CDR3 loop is CASSSSSGRSEQFF. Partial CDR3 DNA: TGTGCCAGCAGCTCTAGTTCAGGGCGCAGTGAG.